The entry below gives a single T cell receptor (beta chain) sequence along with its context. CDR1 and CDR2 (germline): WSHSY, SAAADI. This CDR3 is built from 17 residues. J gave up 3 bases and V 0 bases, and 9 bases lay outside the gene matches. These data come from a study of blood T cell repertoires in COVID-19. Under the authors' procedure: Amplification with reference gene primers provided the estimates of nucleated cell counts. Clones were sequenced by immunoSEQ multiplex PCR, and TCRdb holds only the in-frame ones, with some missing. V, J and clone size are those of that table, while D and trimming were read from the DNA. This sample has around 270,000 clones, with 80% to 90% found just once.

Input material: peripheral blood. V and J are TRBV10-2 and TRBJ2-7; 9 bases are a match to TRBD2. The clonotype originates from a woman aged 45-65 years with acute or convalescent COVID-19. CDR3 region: CASSESGAGRGGYEQYF. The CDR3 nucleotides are TGCGCCAGCAGTGAGTCGGGGGCGGGGCGGGGGGGCTACGAGCAGTACTTC.